This is a list of T cell receptor beta chains from one sample in a study of T cell repertoires in cytomegalovirus infection. TCRdb fed the reads into MiXCR, producing one record per CDR3 protein. Of almost 300,000 distinct CDR3 sequences in the sample, about a tenth were seen once. Sample: PBMCs. The receptors come from a human donor in good health (CMV status not recorded). Some clones in this sample may be carry-over from other donors' samples. The CDR3 runs from the conserved cysteine through the conserved F or W.

V gene	J gene	CDR3 protein
TRBV10-3	TRBJ2-5	CATTGTSGRTQYF
TRBV20-1	TRBJ1-2	CSAPLPGTFGGYTF
TRBV15	TRBJ2-2	CATSRDRGANTGELFF
TRBV3-1	TRBJ1-4	CASSSTSATNEKLFF
TRBV6-1	TRBJ2-5	CASIWERGGSVTQYF
TRBV2	TRBJ1-1	CASSARDDTEAFF
TRBV7-6	TRBJ1-2	CASSLSGTYYGYTF
TRBV25-1	TRBJ2-3	CASSEFVNWDTDTQYF
TRBV20-1	TRBJ1-6	CSARAGTDYNSPLHF
TRBV6-2/TRBV6-3	TRBJ2-3	CASGTVGDTQYF
TRBV28	TRBJ1-4	CASSLRGRLANEKLFF
TRBV20-1	TRBJ2-1	CSAPRVAGEQFF
TRBV14	TRBJ1-3	CASSQADRGRTGNTIYF
TRBV28	TRBJ2-3	CASSLGTRSTDTQYF
TRBV19	TRBJ1-1	CASSIVPGEGAEAFF
TRBV10-3	TRBJ2-2	CATTEDRNTGELFF
TRBV20-1	TRBJ2-1	CSARAGQANEQFF
TRBV29-1	TRBJ1-2	CSVEAGGYGYTF
TRBV20-1	TRBJ2-3	CSARDPRGSTDTQYF
TRBV5-4	TRBJ2-3	CASSPGRSGGRDTQYF